The clone carrying this T cell receptor beta chain has more than one count but fewer than ten. Its antigen remains unknown. With a J-beta primer mix and a sample-barcoded 5' primer, a second PCR ran roughly 6 to 11 cycles. From the 5' RACE reads, TCRdb called clonotypes with MiXCR, one entry per CDR3 protein. The sample contains more than 1.4 million distinct CDR3 sequences, around 39% of which appear only once. This entry belongs to a study of blood T cells in healthy people across ages. Study-wide results and limits: Unsorted PBMC material precluded a definitive naive versus antigen-experienced comparison.

V shed 5 bases and J shed 2 bases, with 10 bases lying between them. The germline gives CDR1 SGHTA, CDR2 FQGNSA. The length of the CDR3 is 14 residues. The sequencing sample was made of blood. The chain carries TRBV7-2 and TRBJ2-1; D is unclear. This TCR derives from a woman between 18 and 29 years old in good health. The CDR3 loop reads CASSPNVAYNEQFF. The CDR3 coding sequence is TGTGCCAGCAGCCCCAATGTTGCCTACAATGAGCAGTTCTTC.